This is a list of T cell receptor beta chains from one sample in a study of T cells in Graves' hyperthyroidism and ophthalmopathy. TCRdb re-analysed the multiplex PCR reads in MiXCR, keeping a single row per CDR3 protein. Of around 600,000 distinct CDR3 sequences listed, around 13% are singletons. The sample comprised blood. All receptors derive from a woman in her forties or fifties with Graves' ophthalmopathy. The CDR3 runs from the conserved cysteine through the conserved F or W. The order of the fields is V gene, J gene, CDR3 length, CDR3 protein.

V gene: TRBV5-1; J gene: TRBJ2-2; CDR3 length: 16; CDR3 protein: CASSLQSGQNTGELFF
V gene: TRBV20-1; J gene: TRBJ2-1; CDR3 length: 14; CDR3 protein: CSAFGTSGGNEQFF
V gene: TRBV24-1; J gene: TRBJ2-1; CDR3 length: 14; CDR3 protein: CATSETTRGLEQFF
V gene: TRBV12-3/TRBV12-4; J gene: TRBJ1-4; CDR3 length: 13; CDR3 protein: CASSFTQDEKLFF
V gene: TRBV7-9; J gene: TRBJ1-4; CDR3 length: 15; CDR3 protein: CASSFLGGDNEKLFF
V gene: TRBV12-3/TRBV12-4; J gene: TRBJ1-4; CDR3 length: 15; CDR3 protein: CASRQDRGNYEKLFF
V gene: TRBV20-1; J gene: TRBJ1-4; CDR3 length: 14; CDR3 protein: CSARTPGQNEKLFF
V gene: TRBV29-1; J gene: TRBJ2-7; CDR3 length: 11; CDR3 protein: CSAGDSLEQYF
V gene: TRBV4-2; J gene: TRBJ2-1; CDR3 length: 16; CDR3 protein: CASSRLGLAGKNEQFF
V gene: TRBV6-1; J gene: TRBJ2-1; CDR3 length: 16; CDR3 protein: CASSRSGRRSYNEQFF
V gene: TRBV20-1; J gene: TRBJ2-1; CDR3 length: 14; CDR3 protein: CSARDSSSYNEQFF
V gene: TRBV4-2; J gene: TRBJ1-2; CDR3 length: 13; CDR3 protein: CASSQDGAQGYTF
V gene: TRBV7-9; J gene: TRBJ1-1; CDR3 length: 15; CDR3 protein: CASSPRAAGGTEAFF
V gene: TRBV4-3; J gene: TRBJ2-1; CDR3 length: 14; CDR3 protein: CASSQDVGNNEQFF
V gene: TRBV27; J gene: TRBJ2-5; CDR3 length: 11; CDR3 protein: CASRQGGTQYF
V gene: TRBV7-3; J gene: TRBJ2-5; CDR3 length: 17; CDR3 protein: CASSLGRSAGEFETQYF
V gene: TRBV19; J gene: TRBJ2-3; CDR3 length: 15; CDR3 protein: CASSIPAGGTDTQYF
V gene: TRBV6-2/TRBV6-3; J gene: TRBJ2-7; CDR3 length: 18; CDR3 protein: CASSPSPGTSGRANEQYF
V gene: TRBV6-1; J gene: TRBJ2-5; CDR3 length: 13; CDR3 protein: CASSPAGAETQYF
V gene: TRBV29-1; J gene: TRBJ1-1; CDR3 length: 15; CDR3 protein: CSVDGGLPDRRKAFF
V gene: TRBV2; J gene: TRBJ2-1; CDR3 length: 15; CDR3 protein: CASIGLGGTYNEQFF
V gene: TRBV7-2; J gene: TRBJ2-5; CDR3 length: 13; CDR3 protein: CASSLEYEETQYF
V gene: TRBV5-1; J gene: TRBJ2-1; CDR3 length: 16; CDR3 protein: CASSFSAMSSYNEQFF
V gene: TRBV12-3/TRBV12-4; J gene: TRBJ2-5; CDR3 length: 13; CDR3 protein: CASSTTRGETQYF
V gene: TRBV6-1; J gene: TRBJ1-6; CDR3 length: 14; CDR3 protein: CASSRIRVDSPLHF
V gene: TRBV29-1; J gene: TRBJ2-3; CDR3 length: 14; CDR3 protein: CSAETGVASDTQYF
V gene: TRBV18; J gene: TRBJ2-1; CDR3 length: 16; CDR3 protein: CASSPGGGTTYNEQFF
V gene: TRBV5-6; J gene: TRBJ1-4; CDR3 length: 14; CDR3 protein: CASSLKVLNEKLFF
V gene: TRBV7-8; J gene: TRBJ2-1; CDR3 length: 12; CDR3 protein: CASSPWYNEQFF
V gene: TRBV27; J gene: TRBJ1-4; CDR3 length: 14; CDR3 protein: CASRMDRGNEKLFF
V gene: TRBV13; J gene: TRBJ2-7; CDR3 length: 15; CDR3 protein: CASSLNRDRGFEQYF
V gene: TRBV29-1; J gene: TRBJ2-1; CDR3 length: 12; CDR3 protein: CSVATGVDEQFF
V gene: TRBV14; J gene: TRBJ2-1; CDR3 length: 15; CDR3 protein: CASSQDPGLGVEQFF
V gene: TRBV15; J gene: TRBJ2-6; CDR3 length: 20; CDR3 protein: CATSRDTVFAALPGANVLTF
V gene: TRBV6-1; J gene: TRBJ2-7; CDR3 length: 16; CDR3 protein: CASRTQPSDDFHEQYF
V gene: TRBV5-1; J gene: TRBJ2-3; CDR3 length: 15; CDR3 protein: CASSSLREGRDTQYF
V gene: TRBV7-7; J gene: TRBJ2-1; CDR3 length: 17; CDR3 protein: CASSPGLAGGRDNEQFF
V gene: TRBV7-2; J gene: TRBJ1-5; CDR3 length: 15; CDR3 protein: CASSLGSGVNQPQHF
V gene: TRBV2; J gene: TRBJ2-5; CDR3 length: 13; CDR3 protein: CASRRGEQETQYF
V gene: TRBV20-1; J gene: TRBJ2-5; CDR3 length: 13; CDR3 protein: CSARRADAGTQYF
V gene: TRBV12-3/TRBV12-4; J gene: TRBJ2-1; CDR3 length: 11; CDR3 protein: CASSHDQEQFF
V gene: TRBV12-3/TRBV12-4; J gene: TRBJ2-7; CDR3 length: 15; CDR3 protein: CASTPAGGPFYEQYF
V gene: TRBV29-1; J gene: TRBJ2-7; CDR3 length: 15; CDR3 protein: CSVEDSTGRYYEQYF
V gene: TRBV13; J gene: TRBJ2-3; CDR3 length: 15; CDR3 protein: CASSRGLASTDTQYF
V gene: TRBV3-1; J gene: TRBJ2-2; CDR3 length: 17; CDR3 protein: CASSHRGTGRDTGELFF
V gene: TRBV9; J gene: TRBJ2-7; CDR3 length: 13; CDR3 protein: CASSLTGAHGQYF
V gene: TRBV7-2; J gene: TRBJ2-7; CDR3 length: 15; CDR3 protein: CASSFAGTGSHEQYF
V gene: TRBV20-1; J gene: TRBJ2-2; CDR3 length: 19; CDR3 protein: CSARDWANSSGSTTGELFF
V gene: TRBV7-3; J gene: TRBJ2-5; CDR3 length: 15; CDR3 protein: CASSLGGRDGETQYF
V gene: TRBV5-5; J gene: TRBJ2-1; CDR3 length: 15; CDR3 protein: CASSLVGTSSNEQFF
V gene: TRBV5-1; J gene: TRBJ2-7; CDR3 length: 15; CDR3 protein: CASSPPRTDIYEQYF
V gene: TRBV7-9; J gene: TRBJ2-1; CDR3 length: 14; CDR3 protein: CASSSRTGVNEQFF
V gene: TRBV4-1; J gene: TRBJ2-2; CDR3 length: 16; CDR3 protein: CASSQDKGWGTGELFF
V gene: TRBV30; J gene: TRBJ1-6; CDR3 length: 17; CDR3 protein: CAWKWGLSGSYNSPLHF
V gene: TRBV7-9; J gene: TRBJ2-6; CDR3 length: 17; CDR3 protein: CASSRIRTGSGANVLTF